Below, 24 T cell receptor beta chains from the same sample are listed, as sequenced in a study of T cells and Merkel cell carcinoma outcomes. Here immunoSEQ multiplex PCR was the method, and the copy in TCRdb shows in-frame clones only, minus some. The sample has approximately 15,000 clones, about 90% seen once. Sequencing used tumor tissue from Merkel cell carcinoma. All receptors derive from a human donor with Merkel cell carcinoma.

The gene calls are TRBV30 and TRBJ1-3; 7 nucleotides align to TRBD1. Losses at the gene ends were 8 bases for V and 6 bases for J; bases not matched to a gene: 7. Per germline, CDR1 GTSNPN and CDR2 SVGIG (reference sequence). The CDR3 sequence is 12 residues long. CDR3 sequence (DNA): TGTGCCCTCCGACAGGGTGAAAACACCATATATTTT. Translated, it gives CALRQGENTIYF.

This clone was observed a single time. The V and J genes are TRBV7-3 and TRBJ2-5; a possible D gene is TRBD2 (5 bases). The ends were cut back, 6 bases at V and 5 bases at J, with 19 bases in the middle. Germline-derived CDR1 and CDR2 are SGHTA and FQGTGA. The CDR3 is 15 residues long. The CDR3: CASRPPGSRGETQYF. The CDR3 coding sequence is TGTGCCAGCAGGCCTCCGGGGTCCCGTGGGGAGACCCAGTACTTC.

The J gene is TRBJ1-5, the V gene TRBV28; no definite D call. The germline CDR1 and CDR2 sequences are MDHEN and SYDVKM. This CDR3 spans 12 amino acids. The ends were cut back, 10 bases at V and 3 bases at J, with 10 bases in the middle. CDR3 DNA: TGTGCCACCAGGACGGTCAATCAGCCCCAGCATTTT. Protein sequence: CATRTVNQPQHF.

CDR3 protein: CASSTGTGGTYNEQFF. The CDR3 coding sequence is TGTGCCAGCAGCACCGGGACAGGGGGCACCTACAATGAGCAGTTCTTC. The V and J genes are TRBV5-6 and TRBJ2-1; TRBD1 matches 12 bases. The CDR3 spans 16 residues. The germline V gene encodes CDR1 SGHDT and CDR2 YYEEEE. Losses at the gene ends were 4 bases for V and 2 bases for J; bases not matched to a gene: 4.

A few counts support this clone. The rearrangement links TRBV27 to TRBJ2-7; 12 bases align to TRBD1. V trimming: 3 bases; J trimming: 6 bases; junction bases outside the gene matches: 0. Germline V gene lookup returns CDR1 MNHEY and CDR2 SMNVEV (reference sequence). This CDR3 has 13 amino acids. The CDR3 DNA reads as TGTGCCAGCAGTTTGGGACAGGGGGCCGAGCAGTACTTC. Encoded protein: CASSLGQGAEQYF.

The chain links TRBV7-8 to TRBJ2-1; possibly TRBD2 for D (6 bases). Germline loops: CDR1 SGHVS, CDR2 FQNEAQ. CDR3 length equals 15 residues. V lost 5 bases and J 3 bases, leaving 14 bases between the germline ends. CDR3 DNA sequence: TGTGCCAGCAGCGTTCTAGCGAATCACTACAATGAGCAGTTCTTC. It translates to CASSVLANHYNEQFF.

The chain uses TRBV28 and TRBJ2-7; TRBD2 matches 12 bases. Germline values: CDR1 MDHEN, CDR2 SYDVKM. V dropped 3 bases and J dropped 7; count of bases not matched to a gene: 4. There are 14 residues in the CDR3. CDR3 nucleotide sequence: TGTGCCAGCAGTTTCCCTAGCGGGAGGGGGGAGCAGTACTTC. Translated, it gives CASSFPSGRGEQYF.

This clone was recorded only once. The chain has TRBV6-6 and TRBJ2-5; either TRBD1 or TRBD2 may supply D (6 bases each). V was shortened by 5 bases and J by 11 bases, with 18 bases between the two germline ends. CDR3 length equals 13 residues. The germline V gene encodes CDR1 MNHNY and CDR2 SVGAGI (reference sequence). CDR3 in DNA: TGTGCCAGCAGTGCCATCAGGGGCGGAGGGCAGTACTTC. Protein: CASSAIRGGGQYF.

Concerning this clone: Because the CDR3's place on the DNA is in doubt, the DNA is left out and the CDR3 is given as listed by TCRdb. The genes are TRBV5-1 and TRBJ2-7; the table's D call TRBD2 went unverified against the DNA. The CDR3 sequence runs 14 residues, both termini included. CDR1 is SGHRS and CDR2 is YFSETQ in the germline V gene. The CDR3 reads CASSLVGEGAVLNF.

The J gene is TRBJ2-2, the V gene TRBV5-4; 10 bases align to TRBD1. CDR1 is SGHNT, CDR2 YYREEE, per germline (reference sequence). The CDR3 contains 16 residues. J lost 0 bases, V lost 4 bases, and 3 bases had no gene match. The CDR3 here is CASSPGTGANTGELFF. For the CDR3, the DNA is TGTGCCAGCAGCCCGGGGACAGGGGCGAACACCGGGGAGCTGTTTTTT.

CDR3: CASSQLGAGVTDTQYF. DNA for the CDR3: TGCGCCAGCAGCCAACTCGGGGCGGGAGTAACAGATACGCAGTATTTT. The chain couples TRBV4-1 to TRBJ2-3, with 7 bases matching TRBD2. The V gene's germline CDR1 is MGHRA and CDR2 YSYEKL. The CDR3 has 16 residues. J lost 3 bases, V lost 2 bases, and 8 bases had no gene match.

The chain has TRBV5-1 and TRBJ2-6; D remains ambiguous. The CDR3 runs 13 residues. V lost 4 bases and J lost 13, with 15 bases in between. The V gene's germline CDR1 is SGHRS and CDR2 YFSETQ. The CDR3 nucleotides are TGCGCCAGCAGCATGGACGGCCTTTGGGTCCTGACTTTC. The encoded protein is CASSMDGLWVLTF.

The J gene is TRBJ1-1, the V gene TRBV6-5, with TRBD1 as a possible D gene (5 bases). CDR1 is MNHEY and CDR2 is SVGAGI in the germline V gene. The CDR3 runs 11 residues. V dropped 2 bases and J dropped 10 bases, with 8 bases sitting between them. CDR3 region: CASSYVGGAFF. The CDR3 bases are TGTGCCAGCAGTTACGTGGGGGGAGCTTTCTTT.

CDR3 sequence: CASSLSGLNTEAFF. CDR3 coding DNA: TGTGCCAGCAGTTTATCGGGGCTGAACACTGAAGCTTTCTTT. The J gene is TRBJ1-1, the V gene TRBV6-5; a weak D match, TRBD1 (5 bases). With 4 bases removed from V and 0 bases from J, the gap between germline ends came to 9 bases. Per germline, CDR1 MNHEY and CDR2 SVGAGI. This CDR3 has 14 amino acids.

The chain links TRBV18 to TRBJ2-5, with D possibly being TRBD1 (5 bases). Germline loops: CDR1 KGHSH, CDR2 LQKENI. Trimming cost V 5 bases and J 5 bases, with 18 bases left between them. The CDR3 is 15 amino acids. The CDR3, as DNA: TGTGCCAGCTCAGGACAAACCCAGGGTTGGGAGACCCAGTACTTC. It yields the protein CASSGQTQGWETQYF.

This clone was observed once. CDR3 coding DNA: TGTGCCAGCAGTAGGGACAGGAAAAACATTCAGTACTTC. Protein sequence: CASSRDRKNIQYF. The chain links TRBV6-5 to TRBJ2-4; TRBD1 aligns across 8 bases. With 5 bases clipped from V and 4 bases from J, the junction kept 1 base outside the gene matches. CDR3 length: 13 residues. CDR1 and CDR2 (germline): MNHEY, SVGAGI.

Here the CDR3 DNA reads TGCGCCAGCAGCCTGACAAGGGCGAGGAACACTGAAGCTTTCTTT. Its protein product is CASSLTRARNTEAFF. The chain combines TRBV5-1 with TRBJ1-1; D is uncertain. The ends were cut back, 4 bases at V and 1 base at J, with 14 bases in the middle. Germline values: CDR1 SGHRS, CDR2 YFSETQ. The CDR3 has 15 residues.

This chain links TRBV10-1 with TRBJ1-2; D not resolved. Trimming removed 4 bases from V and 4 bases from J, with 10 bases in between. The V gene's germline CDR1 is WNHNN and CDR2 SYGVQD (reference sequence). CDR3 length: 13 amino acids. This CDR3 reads CASSASYSYGYTF. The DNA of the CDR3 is TGCGCCAGCAGTGCCAGTTATAGCTATGGCTACACCTTC.

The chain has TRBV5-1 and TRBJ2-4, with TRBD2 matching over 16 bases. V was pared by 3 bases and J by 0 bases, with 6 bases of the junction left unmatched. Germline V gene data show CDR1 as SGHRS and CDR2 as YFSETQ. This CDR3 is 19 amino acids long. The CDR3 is CASSSGLAGGPKAKNIQYF. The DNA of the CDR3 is TGCGCCAGCAGCTCGGGACTAGCGGGAGGGCCGAAAGCCAAAAACATTCAGTACTTC. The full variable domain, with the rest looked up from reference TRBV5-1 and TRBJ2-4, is KAGVTQTPRYLIKTRGQQVTLSCSPISGHRSVSWYQQTPGQGLQFLFEYFSETQRNKGNFPGRFSGRQFSNSRSEMNVSTLELGDSALYLCASSSGLAGGPKAKNIQYFGAGTRLSVL.

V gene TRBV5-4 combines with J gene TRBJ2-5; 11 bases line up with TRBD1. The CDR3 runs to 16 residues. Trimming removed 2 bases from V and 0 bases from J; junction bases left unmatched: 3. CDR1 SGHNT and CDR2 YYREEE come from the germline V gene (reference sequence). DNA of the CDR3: TGTGCCAGCAGCTTCCGGGACAGGGGGTACCAAGAGACCCAGTACTTC. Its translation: CASSFRDRGYQETQYF.

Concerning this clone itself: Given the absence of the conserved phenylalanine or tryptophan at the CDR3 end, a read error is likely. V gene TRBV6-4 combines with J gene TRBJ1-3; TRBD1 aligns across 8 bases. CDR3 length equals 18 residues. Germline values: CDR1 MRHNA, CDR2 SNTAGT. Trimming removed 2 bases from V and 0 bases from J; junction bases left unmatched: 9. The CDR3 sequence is CASSDPWTGPGSGNTIYV. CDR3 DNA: TGTGCCAGCAGTGACCCATGGACAGGGCCGGGCTCTGGAAACACCATATATGTT.

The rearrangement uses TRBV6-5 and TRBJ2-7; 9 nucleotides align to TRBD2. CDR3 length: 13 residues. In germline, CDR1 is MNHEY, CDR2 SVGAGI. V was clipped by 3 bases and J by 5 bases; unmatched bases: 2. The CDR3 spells CASSYSGRNEQYF. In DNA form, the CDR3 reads TGTGCCAGCAGTTATAGCGGGAGAAACGAGCAGTACTTC.

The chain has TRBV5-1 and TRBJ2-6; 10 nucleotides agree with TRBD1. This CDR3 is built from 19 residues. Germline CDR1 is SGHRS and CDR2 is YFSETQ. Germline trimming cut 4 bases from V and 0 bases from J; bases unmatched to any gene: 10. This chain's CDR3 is CASSIPSGQGSSGANVLTF. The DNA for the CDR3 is TGCGCCAGCAGCATACCCTCGGGACAGGGGAGCTCTGGGGCCAACGTCCTGACTTTC.

The CDR3: CASSSGNFGANVLTF. The CDR3 coding sequence is TGTGCCAGTAGTTCTGGGAACTTTGGGGCCAACGTCCTGACTTTC. The chain employs TRBV19 and TRBJ2-6; D is ambiguous. Per the germline V gene, CDR1 is LNHDA and CDR2 is SQIVND (reference sequence). Trimming stripped 5 bases from V and 3 bases from J, with 11 bases between. This CDR3 has 15 residues.